This T cell receptor beta chain stems from a study of human T cells and chemical hapten exposure. The study's findings and limits: Expanded TCRs made up significantly more big CDR3 similarity clusters than controls did.

Time point reported: patch test 3, about 24 weeks after DPC sensitization. This sample's treatment: therapeutic diphenylcyclopropenone sensitization with weekly scalp DPC. Single cDNA molecules in the library carried unique molecular identifiers attached during preparation. TCRdb fed the RACE reads into MiXCR, producing one record per CDR3 protein. The repertoire holds about 160,000 distinct CDR3 sequences, about 30% seen once, with around 2.3% in the top ten. To note about this clonotype: Its matching antigen is unknown.

The CDR3 extends over 17 amino acids. Germline loops: CDR1 MNHEY, CDR2 SVGEGT. The J segment lost 0 bases and the V segment lost 5 bases, leaving 9 bases of the junction unmatched. The receptor was derived from a woman younger than 35 with alopecia areata. Some clones in this sample may be carry-over from other donors' samples. Sequenced material: whole blood, taken in connection with sensitization to the hapten diphenylcyclopropenone (DPC). The rearrangement joins TRBV6-2 or TRBV6-3 to TRBJ2-3, with TRBD2 matching over 9 bases. The CDR3 protein is CASSALSGRLSTDTQYF. In DNA form, the CDR3 reads TGTGCCAGCAGTGCACTTAGCGGGAGACTAAGCACAGATACGCAGTATTTT.